Following are 22 T cell receptor beta chains from one sample sequenced in a study of blood T cell repertoires in COVID-19. The table came from immunoSEQ multiplex PCR; TCRdb's copy has only in-frame clones and leaves some out. This sample has 250,000 to 350,000 clones, with nearly 90% found just once. Sequences were obtained from PBMCs or T cells enriched from blood (not recorded which). The origin of the receptors is a woman in her twenties or thirties who had recovered from COVID-19.

V is TRBV7-9 and J is TRBJ2-7; 7 positions match TRBD1. The CDR3 length is 14 residues. The V segment lost 5 bases and the J segment 2 bases; nucleotides outside the gene matches: 6. Germline assignment: CDR1 SEHNR and CDR2 FQNEAQ (reference sequence). This CDR3 is CASSLEQGPYEQYF. The CDR3 DNA sequence: TGTGCCAGCAGCCTCGAACAGGGGCCCTACGAGCAGTACTTC.

This chain joins TRBV15 and TRBJ1-3, with a weak D call TRBD1 (6 bases). With 5 bases removed from V and 0 bases from J, the gap between germline ends came to 11 bases. CDR3 size: 15 residues. CDR1 is LNHNV, CDR2 YYDKDF, per germline (reference sequence). CDR3: CATSPTGLSGNTIYF. CDR3 DNA sequence: TGTGCCACCAGCCCGACAGGCCTCTCTGGAAACACCATATATTTT.

CDR3 loop: CASSFPAGEKEAFF. In nucleotides, the CDR3 is TGTGCCAGCAGTTTCCCAGCGGGGGAAAAAGAAGCTTTCTTT. The rearrangement joins TRBV28 to TRBJ1-1, with D maybe TRBD1 (5 bases). The germline V gene has CDR1 MDHEN and CDR2 SYDVKM. The V end lost 3 bases, the J end lost 8 bases, and 16 bases lay between the germline ends. The CDR3 covers 14 residues.

This clone came up once. The genes are TRBV28 and TRBJ2-7; D perhaps matches TRBD1 (6 bases). Trimming pared 5 bases from V and 1 base from J, leaving 24 bases between. Germline CDR1 and CDR2: MDHEN and SYDVKM. This CDR3 spans 18 amino acids. The CDR3 DNA sequence: TGTGCCAGCAGTGCCGCCAAGTGGGGGCTGTCCCGGTCCTACGAGCAGTACTTC. Translation: CASSAAKWGLSRSYEQYF.

The chain has TRBV21-1 and TRBJ2-7; the table gives TRBD1 as D, unverified against the DNA. TRBV21-1 is listed as a pseudogene. The CDR3 is 15 amino acids. The CDR3 bases are TGTGCCAGCAGCAAACGGGACAGGGAGGTTCGTGTGCAGTACTTC. Its protein is CASSKRDREVRVQYF.

This sequence joins TRBV9 and TRBJ2-2, with D unresolved. Germline CDR1 reads SGDLS; CDR2 reads YYNGEE. The length of the CDR3 is 15 residues. The V end lost 4 bases, the J end lost 5 bases, and 15 bases lay between the germline ends. The CDR3, as DNA: TGTGCCAGCAGCCCACGTCTTACATCAACCGGGGAGCTGTTTTTT. This translates into CASSPRLTSTGELFF.

The gene calls are TRBV4-2 and TRBJ1-2, with D tentatively TRBD1 (6 bases). Germline loops: CDR1 LGHNA, CDR2 YNFKEQ. The CDR3 contains 17 residues. The V and J ends lost 0 bases and 7 bases respectively, with 21 bases between them. The CDR3 spells CASSQDGLGGAIRGYTF. DNA for the CDR3: TGTGCCAGCAGCCAAGATGGGTTGGGGGGGGCAATACGTGGCTACACCTTC.

J is TRBJ1-5 and V is TRBV27; 9 bases are shared with TRBD1. Trimming at V came to 5 bases and at J to 9 bases, leaving 8 bases not matched to a gene. The CDR3 runs to 14 residues. Looked up from germline, CDR1 is MNHEY and CDR2 is SMNVEV (reference sequence). CDR3 sequence (DNA): TGTGCCAGCAGTCGCACAGGGGGCTCGAGGCCCCAGCATTTT. This gives the protein CASSRTGGSRPQHF.

This chain joins TRBV5-1 and TRBJ1-1; no reliable D call. From germline, CDR1 is SGHRS and CDR2 YFSETQ. This CDR3 region has 13 residues. The V gene lost 4 bases and the J gene lost 1 base, with 8 bases spanning the gap. CDR3 region: CASSAQENTEAFF. For the CDR3, the DNA is TGCGCCAGCAGCGCTCAGGAGAACACTGAAGCTTTCTTT.

The CDR3 DNA reads as TGCGCCAGCAGCCAGCTTCCAGGTTCCAATTCACCCCTCCACTTT. Translating it yields CASSQLPGSNSPLHF. The chain is built from TRBV4-3 and TRBJ1-6, with unresolved D. CDR1 and CDR2 (germline): LGHNA, YSLEER. This CDR3 comprises 15 residues. Trimming cost V 3 bases and J 7 bases, with 13 bases left between them.

The rearrangement links TRBV9 to TRBJ1-2; D gene uncertain. Germline V gives CDR1 SGDLS, CDR2 YYNGEE. This CDR3 has 14 amino acids. Trimming removed 6 bases at V and 3 bases at J, with 15 bases between. The CDR3 is CASTPSGRDYGYTF. In nucleotides, the CDR3 is TGTGCCAGCACCCCCTCCGGGAGGGACTATGGCTACACCTTC.

The rearrangement joins TRBV5-1 to TRBJ2-4; 12 bases are shared with TRBD1. CDR3 size: 16 residues. The V gene's germline CDR1 is SGHRS and CDR2 YFSETQ. With V trimmed by 1 base and J by 6 bases, 5 bases remained unmatched. The CDR3 reads CASSLSGTGGGNIQYF. The CDR3 nucleotides read TGCGCCAGCAGCTTGTCTGGGACAGGGGGCGGAAACATTCAGTACTTC.

The chain combines TRBV5-4 with TRBJ2-4, with D maybe TRBD1 (5 bases). CDR1 is SGHNT, CDR2 YYREEE, per germline (reference sequence). Trimming left V 0 bases short and J 5 bases short, with 6 bases between. The CDR3 extends over 13 amino acids. DNA of the CDR3: TGTGCCAGCAGCTTGGACAGGCAAAACATTCAGTACTTC. It is translated as CASSLDRQNIQYF. The variable domain in full, completed from reference TRBV5-4 and TRBJ2-4, reads ETGVTQSPTHLIKTRGQQVTLRCSSQSGHNTVSWYQQALGQGPQFIFQYYREEENGRGNFPPRFSGLQFPNYSSELNVNALELDDSALYLCASSLDRQNIQYFGAGTRLSVL.

The genes are TRBV2 and TRBJ2-7; D is perhaps TRBD2 (6 bases). Trimming cost V 8 bases and J 1 base, with 12 bases left between them. This CDR3 is 13 amino acids long. Looked up from germline, CDR1 is SNHLY and CDR2 is FYNNEI. CDR3 DNA: TGTGCCAGCGGGCGGGACGTTTCCTACGAGCAGTACTTC. This sequence encodes CASGRDVSYEQYF. The complete variable domain, with remaining parts taken from reference TRBV2 and TRBJ2-7, reads EPEVTQTPSHQVTQMGQEVILRCVPISNHLYFYWYRQILGQKVEFLVSFYNNEISEKSEIFDDQFSVERPDGSNFTLKIRSTKLEDSAMYFCASGRDVSYEQYFGPGTRLTVT.

The V gene is TRBV19, the J gene TRBJ1-2, with 9 bases identical to TRBD1. J lost 4 bases, V lost 5 bases, and 17 bases had no gene match. Germline lookup yields CDR1 LNHDA and CDR2 SQIVND (reference sequence). CDR3 length: 18 residues. CDR3 in amino acids: CASSSSAGQGLFVYGYTF. Written as DNA, the CDR3 is TGTGCCAGTAGTTCCAGCGCGGGACAGGGATTGTTCGTCTATGGCTACACCTTC.

The CDR3 DNA is TGTGCCAGCAGTAAGTTCCGGACGGGACAGGGATACAATGAGCAGTTCTTC. As protein: CASSKFRTGQGYNEQFF. The V call is TRBV27, the J call TRBJ2-1; 9 positions agree with TRBD1. The CDR3 extends over 17 amino acids. V was clipped by 5 bases and J by 4 bases; unmatched bases: 12. The V gene's germline CDR1 is MNHEY and CDR2 SMNVEV (reference sequence).

The rearrangement joins TRBV4-1 to TRBJ2-2, with D possibly being TRBD1 (6 bases). The V and J ends lost 0 bases and 5 bases respectively, with 10 bases between them. CDR3 size: 15 residues. From germline, CDR1 is MGHRA and CDR2 YSYEKL. CDR3: CASSQEGGKTGELFF. CDR3 DNA: TGCGCCAGCAGCCAAGAAGGGGGAAAGACCGGGGAGCTGTTTTTT.

The chain uses TRBV7-2 and TRBJ2-5, with D perhaps matching TRBD1 (5 bases). Germline V gene data show CDR1 as SGHTA and CDR2 as FQGNSA. The V and J ends lost 2 bases and 0 bases respectively, with 7 bases between them. The CDR3 is 14 amino acids. DNA for the CDR3: TGTGCCAGCAGCTTACAGGGTCACCAAGAGACCCAGTACTTC. As protein: CASSLQGHQETQYF.

The CDR3 loop is CASSEEVQGSYTF. The CDR3 DNA follows: TGCGCCAGCAGCGAGGAGGTTCAGGGGAGCTACACCTTC. The chain is built from TRBV5-1 and TRBJ1-2, with D perhaps matching TRBD1 (6 bases). V lost 4 bases and J lost 9, with 16 bases in between. In germline, CDR1 is SGHRS, CDR2 YFSETQ. The CDR3 extends over 13 amino acids.

The chain has TRBV28 and TRBJ1-1; 9 bases are a match to TRBD1. CDR1 is MDHEN, CDR2 SYDVKM, per germline. The CDR3 is 16 residues long. V lost 5 bases to trimming and J lost 9 bases; unmatched junction nucleotides: 16. The CDR3 DNA reads TGTGCCAGCAGTCAGATAAGGACAGGGGCCCGAGGACAAGCTTTCTTT. Translation gives CASSQIRTGARGQAFF.

V usage is TRBV28 and J usage is TRBJ2-2; TRBD2 aligns across 12 bases. This CDR3 spans 16 amino acids. V trimming: 8 bases; J trimming: 3 bases; junction bases outside the gene matches: 7. Germline V CDR1 and CDR2: MDHEN, SYDVKM. CDR3 residues: CASRRTSGTHTGELFF. The CDR3 DNA reads TGTGCCAGCCGACGGACTAGCGGGACCCACACCGGGGAGCTGTTTTTT.

The CDR3 DNA is TGTGCCAGCAGCTTAGAGGGGGCGGGCACTGAAGCTTTCTTT. Translation gives CASSLEGAGTEAFF. This chain joins TRBV7-9 and TRBJ1-1, with 7 positions matching TRBD1. V shed 1 base, J shed 4 bases, and the junction held 3 bases outside the gene matches. Per germline, CDR1 SEHNR and CDR2 FQNEAQ (reference sequence). The CDR3 sequence is 14 residues long.